This TCR beta chain derives from a study of blood T cell repertoires in COVID-19. Sequencing used immunoSEQ multiplex PCR; TCRdb keeps in-frame clones, though not all of them. Of over 100,000 clones listed, over 75% were seen once; the top ten hold 5% to 6.5%. The V gene lost 2 bases and the J gene lost 0 bases, with 15 bases spanning the gap. CDR1 and CDR2 from the germline V gene are SGHNT and YENEEA. CDR3 length equals 17 residues. Sample: peripheral blood. This clonotype was obtained from a human donor in a cohort sampled during active COVID-19. V and J are TRBV11-3 and TRBJ2-3; no clear D gene. The CDR3 DNA sequence: TGTGCCAGCAGCTTAAAATGTGCCAAAACTAGCACAGATACGCAGTATTTT. As protein: CASSLKCAKTSTDTQYF.